This T cell receptor beta chain was sequenced during a study of cytomegalovirus exposure and HLA in healthy donors. With 4 bases clipped from V and 3 bases from J, the junction kept 3 bases outside the gene matches. Per germline, CDR1 LNHDA and CDR2 SQIVND (reference sequence). This CDR3 spans 14 amino acids. Generated by immunoSEQ multiplex PCR, the TCRdb table keeps only in-frame clones and is missing some. The data contain more than 100,000 clones, roughly 90% of them seen just once; the ten biggest clones take up about 1.4%. This chain links TRBV19 with TRBJ1-5, with 7 bases aligning to TRBD1. The sequenced sample consisted of PBMCs. This receptor was identified in a man under 40 in good health and CMV-seronegative. CDR3 sequence reads: CASSTGTVNQPQHF. The CDR3 DNA is TGTGCCAGTAGTACAGGGACAGTCAATCAGCCCCAGCATTTT.